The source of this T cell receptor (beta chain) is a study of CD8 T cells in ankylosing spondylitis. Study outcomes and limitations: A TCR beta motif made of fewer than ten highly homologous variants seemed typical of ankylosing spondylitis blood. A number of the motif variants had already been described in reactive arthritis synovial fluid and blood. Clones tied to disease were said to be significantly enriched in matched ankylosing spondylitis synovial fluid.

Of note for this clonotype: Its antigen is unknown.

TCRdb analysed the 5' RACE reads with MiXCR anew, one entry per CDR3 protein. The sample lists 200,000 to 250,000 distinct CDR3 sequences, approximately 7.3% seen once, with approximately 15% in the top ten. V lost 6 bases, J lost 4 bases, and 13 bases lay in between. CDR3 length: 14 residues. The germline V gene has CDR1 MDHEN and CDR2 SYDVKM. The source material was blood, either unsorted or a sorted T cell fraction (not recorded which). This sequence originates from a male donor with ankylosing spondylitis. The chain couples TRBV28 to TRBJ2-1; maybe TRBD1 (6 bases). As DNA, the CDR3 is TGTGCCAGCAGAGGGGACACGCGATACAATGAGCAGTTCTTC. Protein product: CASRGDTRYNEQFF.